One and the same sample provided the 14 T cell receptor beta chains below, sequenced in a study of Ad26.COV2.S vaccination and SARS-CoV-2 variants. Generated by immunoSEQ multiplex PCR, the TCRdb table keeps only in-frame clones and is missing some. The sample records 410,000 or so clones, 90% being singletons. Treatment specified: roughly 20 received Ad26.COV2.S at low or high dose, single or two shots; about 5 received placebo; per-sample allocation not given. Vaccine and placebo recipients were sampled on day 63 after the first injection. Sequencing was performed on peripheral blood, taken in a trial of Ad26.COV2.S vaccine versus placebo. The source is a person aged 18-60 years who received the Ad26.COV2.S COVID-19 vaccine or a placebo.

This clone has more than one count but fewer than ten. The chain uses TRBV6-6 and TRBJ1-2; TRBD1 aligns across 9 bases. The CDR3 totals 14 residues. Germline lookup yields CDR1 MNHNY and CDR2 SVGAGI (reference sequence). With V trimmed by 2 bases and J by 7 bases, 5 bases remained unmatched. CDR3 region: CASSYGTGRVGYTF. In nucleotides, the CDR3 is TGTGCCAGCAGTTACGGGACAGGGAGAGTTGGCTACACCTTC.

This clone was observed once. This chain connects TRBV5-1 to TRBJ2-3; the D is unclear. Looked up from germline, CDR1 is SGHRS and CDR2 is YFSETQ. V lost 3 bases and J 6 bases, leaving 5 bases between the germline ends. This CDR3 has 11 residues. The CDR3: CASSSLDTQYF. CDR3 DNA sequence: TGCGCCAGCAGCTCATTGGATACGCAGTATTTT. The full variable domain, rest sourced from reference TRBV5-1 and TRBJ2-3, is KAGVTQTPRYLIKTRGQQVTLSCSPISGHRSVSWYQQTPGQGLQFLFEYFSETQRNKGNFPGRFSGRQFSNSRSEMNVSTLELGDSALYLCASSSLDTQYFGPGTRLTVL.

The chain links TRBV11-3 to TRBJ2-1; tentatively, D is TRBD1 or TRBD2 (7 bases each). In germline, CDR1 is SGHNT, CDR2 YENEEA. V was cut by 5 bases and J by 14 bases, with 19 bases left in between. CDR3 length equals 13 residues. CDR3 loop: CASSQTRGGVEFF. Written as DNA, the CDR3 is TGTGCCAGCAGCCAAACCAGGGGGGGAGTAGAGTTCTTC.

V gene TRBV7-8 combines with J gene TRBJ1-2, with unresolved D. Germline CDR1 SGHVS, CDR2 FQNEAQ. The CDR3 covers 13 residues. The V and J ends lost 2 bases and 5 bases respectively, with 9 bases between them. In DNA form, the CDR3 reads TGTGCCAGCAGCTTAAGTGAACAGTATGGCTACACCTTC. Amino acid sequence: CASSLSEQYGYTF. Full variable domain (outside the CDR3, taken from reference TRBV7-8 and TRBJ1-2): GAGVSQSPRYKVAKRGQDVALRCDPISGHVSLFWYQQALGQGPEFLTYFQNEAQLDKSGLPSDRFFAERPEGSVSTLKIQRTQQEDSAVYLCASSLSEQYGYTFGSGTRLTVV.

The chain has TRBV7-9 and TRBJ2-1, with 7 positions matching TRBD1. Trimming removed 2 bases from V and 2 bases from J; junction bases left unmatched: 0. The CDR3 totals 14 residues. Germline loops: CDR1 SEHNR, CDR2 FQNEAQ (reference sequence). This chain's CDR3 is CASSLQGAYNEQFF. In DNA, the CDR3 is TGTGCCAGCAGCTTACAGGGGGCCTACAATGAGCAGTTCTTC.

The CDR3 region is CASSYYDRDWNTEAFF. As DNA, the CDR3 is TGTGCCAGCAGTTACTACGACAGGGACTGGAACACTGAAGCTTTCTTT. The V call is TRBV6-5, the J call TRBJ1-1; 7 nucleotides align to TRBD1. Looked up from germline, CDR1 is MNHEY and CDR2 is SVGAGI. With V trimmed by 1 base and J by 1 base, 6 bases remained unmatched. The CDR3 runs 16 residues.

The rearrangement links TRBV24-1 to TRBJ1-2; 8 nucleotides line up with TRBD1. Germline CDR1 reads KGHDR; CDR2 reads SFDVKD. The ends lost 5 bases at V and 8 bases at J; junction bases unmatched: 3. The CDR3 consists of 12 residues. CDR3 protein: CATSGQGYGYTF. Here the CDR3 DNA reads TGTGCCACCAGTGGACAGGGGTACGGCTACACCTTC.

Here the CDR3 DNA reads TGTGCCAGTAGTAACCGACAGGCCTACGAGCAGTACTTC. This sequence encodes CASSNRQAYEQYF. This sequence joins TRBV19 and TRBJ2-7, with a weak D call TRBD1 (6 bases). This CDR3 spans 13 amino acids. Germline V gene sequence: CDR1 LNHDA, CDR2 SQIVND (reference sequence). V gave up 4 bases and J gave up 2 bases, with 9 bases separating them.

This clone was observed once. The rearrangement joins TRBV3-1 (or the pseudogene TRBV3-2) to TRBJ1-2; no clear D. Trimming cost V 4 bases and J 2 bases, with 14 bases left between them. Germline V gene sequence: CDR1 LGHDT, CDR2 YNNKEL (reference sequence). CDR3 length: 15 residues. DNA for the CDR3: TGTGCCAGCAGCCTACTTGTGTCATCGAACTATGGCTACACCTTC. Its protein product is CASSLLVSSNYGYTF.

The genes are TRBV6-1 and TRBJ1-1; D call uncertain. Germline loops: CDR1 MNHNS, CDR2 SASEGT. The V end lost 2 bases, the J end lost 2 bases, and 15 bases lay between the germline ends. This CDR3 spans 16 amino acids. The CDR3 protein is CASSEKRRLTNTEAFF. The DNA of the CDR3 is TGTGCCAGCAGTGAAAAGAGGAGACTGACTAACACTGAAGCTTTCTTT.

This chain links TRBV7-2 with TRBJ2-5, with 8 bases identical to TRBD2. Germline-derived CDR1 and CDR2 are SGHTA and FQGNSA. The CDR3 consists of 16 residues. V lost 1 base to trimming and J lost 4 bases; unmatched junction nucleotides: 8. CDR3 residues: CASSLVGTGGGETQYF. The CDR3 DNA sequence: TGTGCCAGCAGCTTAGTGGGAACGGGAGGGGGAGAGACCCAGTACTTC.

V usage is TRBV2 and J usage is TRBJ2-1, with 9 positions matching TRBD2. V lost 4 bases to trimming and J lost 4 bases; unmatched junction nucleotides: 5. CDR1 is SNHLY and CDR2 is FYNNEI in the germline V gene. There are 15 residues in the CDR3. CDR3 bases: TGTGCCAGCAGTGGGGCGGGAGGGATGTACAATGAGCAGTTCTTC. As protein: CASSGAGGMYNEQFF. Full variable domain (outside the CDR3, taken from reference TRBV2 and TRBJ2-1): EPEVTQTPSHQVTQMGQEVILRCVPISNHLYFYWYRQILGQKVEFLVSFYNNEISEKSEIFDDQFSVERPDGSNFTLKIRSTKLEDSAMYFCASSGAGGMYNEQFFGPGTRLTVL.

V and J are TRBV4-1 and TRBJ1-2; 12 nucleotides match TRBD1. The CDR3 spans 15 residues. The germline V gene has CDR1 MGHRA and CDR2 YSYEKL. V gave up 1 base and J gave up 8 bases; unmatched junction bases: 5. The CDR3 bases are TGCGCCAGCAGCCAAGTGGGACAGGGGGCCAGGGGCTACACCTTC. Encoded protein: CASSQVGQGARGYTF.

The rearrangement links TRBV19 to TRBJ2-6; D gene uncertain. The germline V and J ends were trimmed by 7 bases and 0 bases, with 10 bases remaining between them. The CDR3 totals 15 residues. Germline-derived CDR1 and CDR2 are LNHDA and SQIVND (reference sequence). The CDR3 sequence is CASTLGVSGANVLTF. The DNA of the CDR3 is TGTGCCAGTACCCTGGGCGTCTCTGGGGCCAACGTCCTGACTTTC. Supplemented by reference TRBV19 and TRBJ2-6, the full variable domain reads DGGITQSPKYLFRKEGQNVTLSCEQNLNHDAMYWYRQDPGQGLRLIYYSQIVNDFQKGDIAEGYSVSREKKESFPLTVTSAQKNPTAFYLCASTLGVSGANVLTFGAGSRLTVL.